This TCR beta chain was obtained from a study of cytomegalovirus exposure and HLA in healthy donors (dated by TCRdb to 2017 to 2019). Regarding the research as a whole: In an earlier analysis of 450 to 750 of the donors, about 260 Gb of sequence data and just under 120 million unique TCR beta sequences from some 170 million T cells were reported. About five DR-DQ haplotypes were handled as single units for association and clustering because linkage in the cohort was strong. In an earlier analysis of 500 to 650 of the donors, high-throughput TCR beta sequencing was used to judge whether each TCR beta V gene segment behaved as functional or pseudogenic. Donor age, sex, ethnicity and CMV serostatus were collected together with the repertoire data. To study patterns of TCR occurrence, a later analysis re-analyzed previously published TCR beta repertoires from around 670 donors and added high-resolution HLA genotyping. Among the roughly 380 genotyped donors, about 83% belonged to the genetic ancestry cluster associated with self-reported Caucasian donors. In a later genetic analysis, genome-wide SNP genotypes for about 65% of the roughly 700 donors were used, and that subset was treated as a discovery cohort. Among 300 to 500 genotyped donors of the cohort, an average of around 250,000 unique TCR beta nucleotide sequences was sequenced per donor, of which 15% to 20% were non-productive. The study was designed to test whether signatures of past pathogen exposure could be identified by cataloging public T cell receptors. An early release that covered some 640 HLA-typed donors contained approximately 290 gigabases of sequencing data and 85 million to 100 million unique TCR sequences. Class I and class II HLA loci were covered by the typing at four-digit resolution. Along with the approximately 650-subject first cohort, a separate validation cohort of 120 different subjects was used. The study used immunosequencing to profile the T cell repertoires of approximately 650 subjects and linked those repertoires to cytomegalovirus serostatus. Every repertoire in the discovery cohort had been generated on one and the same sequencing platform. The number of typed donors differed by locus: about 620-640 for A, B, C, DRB1 and DQB1; some 500 for DQA1; 606 for DPA1; and around 490 for DPB1. To predict cytomegalovirus infection status, the study combined high-throughput TCR immunosequencing, statistical association of individual TCRs with disease status, and machine learning. The later analysis used no new phenotypic data to find candidate immune exposures, relying instead on TCR beta sequences and their occurrence across donors. Findings and caveats that apply to the study as a whole: When HLA alleles, especially DR and DQ, strongly co-occurred, TCR associations were difficult to assign to individual alleles. Cytomegalovirus status was reported to be diagnosed by the classifier with high specificity and sensitivity in both the original and validation cohorts. A further reported finding was that TCR beta sequences accurately predicted the HLA-A and HLA-B alleles for most subjects in the first cohort. Correlated functional status among segregating V segments might reflect linkage disequilibrium, but an unknown experimental factor could not be ruled out. A cluster of highly shared sequence variants was judged likely to represent a technical artifact of the sequencing pipeline. About 15 rarely observed V segments, including chromosome 9 orphons, were excluded from the earlier analysis of about 600 of the donors because counts were too low. Broadly in line with IMGT annotations, most TCR beta V segments showed up in productive rearrangements about 87% or about 30% of the time in an earlier analysis of a few hundred of the donors. HLA typing was unavailable for some donors at each locus, so association tests used only the typed subset. The authors suggested that the approach could potentially be generalized to other disease states and immunological phenotypes. In vitro tests confirmed that a few of the cytomegalovirus-associated TCR beta chains recognize cytomegalovirus antigens. Most TCR sequences were observed very rarely across donors, whereas some public TCRs were present in many individuals. Most CMV-associated TCR beta chains appeared to be HLA-restricted in a later analysis, and the HLA associations seemed to be driven largely by CMV exposure. Compared with equally common non-associated chains, HLA-associated TCR beta chains in a later analysis were more clonally expanded and had lower generation probabilities. In this cohort, only TCR beta chains were sequenced, and detectable features were limited by the absence of alpha or paired-chain data. An association between a missense DCLRE1C variant and V-gene and J-gene trimming of TCR beta chains was found in a later genetic analysis and replicated in an independent cohort. Specific HLA alleles were associated with some 15,000 TCR beta sequences at a false discovery rate of 0.05 in a later analysis. A later analysis reported that several top co-occurrence clusters appeared linked to parvovirus B19, influenza, CMV and Epstein-Barr virus. Immune exposure information for the cohort was limited to CMV serostatus. Some IMGT-functional V segments, including TRBV6-2 and TRBV6-3, could not be told apart with the 87-base-pair reads, so those segments were excluded. The presence/absence analyses assumed that sequencing depth was roughly uniform across donors, and that assumption may not be true. According to a later genetic analysis, donors in an Asian-associated ancestry cluster had fewer N-insertions in productive TCRs than the approximately 670-donor mean. A total of roughly 160 TCR beta chains were listed by the study as associated with cytomegalovirus. In a later analysis, the rate of TCR association differed among HLA loci, with DRB1 alleles having the most associated TCRs and HLA-C alleles having the fewest.

The cohort comprised hundreds of healthy bone marrow donors. All cohort members were sampled while nominally healthy, although unrecorded immune exposures were likely present. The donor tested CMV seronegative and was one of the 352 seronegative cohort members. A peripheral blood sample was collected from each donor, and TCR beta sequencing was performed on peripheral blood mononuclear cells. The Qiagen DNeasy Blood Extraction Kit was used to extract genomic DNA from the blood cell samples. Libraries came from the immunoSEQ multiplex PCR assay. A mixture of 60 forward primers for TCR Vbeta segments and 13 reverse primers for TCR Jbeta segments was used in the multiplex PCR. The CDR3 region of rearranged TCR beta genes was amplified from genomic DNA by a multiplex PCR assay. On the Illumina HiSeq System, the amplified TCR beta libraries were sequenced as 87-base-pair reads. As for how the authors treated the data: Across the 670 or so repertoires, a later analysis counted roughly 77 million unique TCR beta chains, roughly 11 million of which were shared by at least two donors. Raw reads were error-corrected and collapsed into unique sequences with a nearest-neighbor algorithm that merged closely related sequences to remove PCR and sequencing errors. To assign V, D and J gene segments, CDR3 sequences were aligned to IMGT reference sequences. Each retained sequence needed at least a six-nucleotide match to both a V gene segment and a J gene segment. A rearrangement was called productive if the CDR3 had no stop codons and remained in frame with V and J, and every other rearrangement was called non-productive. Following IMGT convention, CDR3 was defined as the stretch from the second conserved V-encoded cysteine to the conserved J-encoded phenylalanine. The earlier analysis of some 550 of the donors excluded any sequence lacking an unambiguous match to a single V gene segment. In an earlier analysis of several hundred of the donors, V segments were called functional above 56.7% productive rearrangements and were called segregating when the between-donor standard deviation exceeded 5%. A statistical classification framework was built to diagnose cytomegalovirus status from the catalog of TCR beta chain sequences. V and J gene assignment, in a later analysis, came from comparing TCR nucleotide sequences with IMGT/GENE-DB human TR gene sequences. The TCRdist pipeline was used in a later analysis to assign CDR3 sequences and most-parsimonious VDJ recombination scenarios. A later analysis defined each TCR beta chain by its CDR3 amino acid sequence plus V-gene family, and excluded reads lacking a unique V-gene family. To address suspected cross-contamination and a sequencing artifact, a later analysis removed roughly 640 highly shared, low-generation-probability nucleotide sequences. For each public chain, a later analysis derived a clonal expansion index from normalized ranks of inferred template counts within each repertoire. In a later analysis, generation probabilities were computed with a VDJ recombination model fitted to out-of-frame rearrangements, and the resulting probabilities were checked against IGoR. A later analysis scored TCR-TCR, TCR-HLA and TCR-CMV co-occurrence with hypergeometric tests, applying a repertoire-size bias correction to TCR pairs. A later analysis estimated false discovery rates by permuting HLA or CMV assignments 20 times. In a later analysis, co-occurring TCRs were grouped using DBSCAN, and TCRdist sequence similarity was added for clustering within HLA-allele-positive subsets. Repertoires with fewer than 30,000 or more than 120,000 public chains, plus five repertoires with anomalous nucleotide sharing, were excluded from co-occurrence clustering. This immuneACCESS table, as held by TCRdb, lists in-frame sequences with V and J called but not all clones. Of the missing ones, under half trace to an unresolved V gene in checked studies; the others have no known cause. V, J and clone size derive from that table, while D and trimming were established from the DNA sequence. This sample has fewer than 100,000 clones in its table, and 77% of those were observed once. Approximately 8% of the sample rests with the top ten.

Turning to this clone: It has no known antigen specificity. No much larger clone exists at a distance of one base, and base qualities are not known.

The germline V end is reduced by 6 bases and the J end by 6 bases; junction bases left unmatched: 6. The germline V gene yields SQVTM for CDR1 and ANQGSEA for CDR2. Measured from the cysteine to the phenylalanine, the CDR3 is 13 residues long. Left in the record is the CDR3 DNA by itself, 39 bases read in frame from the first base. The TCR was taken from a female donor in good health and CMV-seronegative. Sequenced: PBMCs. This receptor chain uses TRBV29-1 and TRBJ2-7, with 12 junctional bases fitting TRBD1. The CDR3 sequence is CSVTGTGGAEQYF. The nucleotides are TGCAGCGTGACCGGGACAGGGGGCGCCGAGCAGTACTTC.